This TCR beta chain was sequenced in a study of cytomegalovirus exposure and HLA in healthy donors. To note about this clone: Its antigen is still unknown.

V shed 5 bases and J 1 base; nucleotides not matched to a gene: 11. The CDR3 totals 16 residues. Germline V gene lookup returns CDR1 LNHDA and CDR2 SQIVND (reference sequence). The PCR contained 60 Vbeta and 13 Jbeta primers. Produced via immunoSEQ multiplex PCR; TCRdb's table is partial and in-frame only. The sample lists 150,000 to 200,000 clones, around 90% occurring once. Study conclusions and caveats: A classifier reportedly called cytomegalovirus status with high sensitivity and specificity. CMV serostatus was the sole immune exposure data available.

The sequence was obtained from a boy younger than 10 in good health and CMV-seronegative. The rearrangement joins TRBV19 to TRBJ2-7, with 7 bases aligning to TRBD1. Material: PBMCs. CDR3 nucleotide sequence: TGTGCCAGTAGTTCCCCCGGTACAGGGGCATCCTACGAGCAGTACTTC. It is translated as CASSSPGTGASYEQYF.